The 20 T cell receptor beta chains below were found in one sample sequenced in a study of cytomegalovirus exposure and HLA in healthy donors. The PCR made use of 60 Vbeta and 13 Jbeta primers. Only in-frame clones appear in the TCRdb table, and some are missing; sequencing was by immunoSEQ multiplex PCR. The sample has some 85,000 clones; roughly 84% are singletons. Sequencing was performed on PBMCs. These receptors all stem from a woman aged 45-60 years in good health and CMV-seronegative.

The V and J genes are TRBV5-1 and TRBJ2-1; the match to TRBD2 covers 10 bases. CDR1 SGHRS and CDR2 YFSETQ come from the germline V gene. Trimming at V came to 4 bases and at J to 4 bases, leaving 14 bases not matched to a gene. CDR3 length: 18 amino acids. CDR3 sequence reads: CASSLLGAGGLSYNEQFF. In nucleotides, the CDR3 is TGCGCCAGCAGCCTCCTGGGAGCGGGGGGGCTGAGTTACAATGAGCAGTTCTTC. The variable domain in full, completed from reference TRBV5-1 and TRBJ2-1, reads KAGVTQTPRYLIKTRGQQVTLSCSPISGHRSVSWYQQTPGQGLQFLFEYFSETQRNKGNFPGRFSGRQFSNSRSEMNVSTLELGDSALYLCASSLLGAGGLSYNEQFFGPGTRLTVL.

V is TRBV9 and J is TRBJ2-1, with D tentatively TRBD2 (5 bases). Deletions cut 0 bases from V and 10 bases from J, with 17 bases between. CDR3 length equals 15 residues. CDR1 and CDR2 from the germline V gene are SGDLS and YYNGEE. CDR3 sequence reads: CASSVGGRDREEQFF. The DNA for the CDR3 is TGTGCCAGCAGCGTAGGGGGTAGGGATCGGGAAGAGCAGTTCTTC.

The rearrangement joins TRBV27 to TRBJ2-7, with 7 positions matching TRBD1. The V gene end was trimmed by 7 bases and the J gene end by 3 bases; junction bases not matched to a gene: 6. The CDR3 is 13 residues long. Per the germline V gene, CDR1 is MNHEY and CDR2 is SMNVEV (reference sequence). CDR3 loop: CASTRTGYYEQYF. In DNA, the CDR3 is TGTGCCAGCACTAGGACAGGTTACTACGAGCAGTACTTC.

This clone was observed a handful of times. The J gene is TRBJ2-1, the V gene TRBV6-5; TRBD2 matches 13 bases. V gave up 6 bases and J gave up 6 bases; unmatched junction bases: 5. The CDR3 loop spans 15 amino acids. The germline CDR1 and CDR2 sequences are MNHEY and SVGAGI. CDR3 sequence (DNA): TGTGCCAGCAGCCAGGGGACTAGCGGGACCAATGAGCAGTTCTTC. Protein product: CASSQGTSGTNEQFF.

This chain joins TRBV15 and TRBJ2-1; D possibly corresponds to TRBD2 (5 bases). The CDR3 contains 16 residues. The germline V gene has CDR1 LNHNV and CDR2 YYDKDF (reference sequence). The ends were cut back, 0 bases at V and 0 bases at J, with 9 bases in the middle. The CDR3 DNA reads TGTGCCACCAGCAGAGATCCGGGGAGCTCCTACAATGAGCAGTTCTTC. This sequence encodes CATSRDPGSSYNEQFF. The whole variable domain, filled in from reference TRBV15 and TRBJ2-1, reads DAMVIQNPRYQVTQFGKPVTLSCSQTLNHNVMYWYQQKSSQAPKLLFHYYDKDFNNEADTPDNFQSRRPNTSFCFLDIRSPGLGDTAMYLCATSRDPGSSYNEQFFGPGTRLTVL.

This clone was seen only a few times. The V and J genes are TRBV7-2 and TRBJ2-4; tentatively, D is TRBD2 (7 bases). Germline assignment: CDR1 SGHTA and CDR2 FQGNSA. This CDR3 is 15 amino acids long. Trimming took off 11 bases at V and 1 base at J, with 18 bases between the two ends. The CDR3 DNA reads as TGTGCCGGACAAGGGGGGGGCGGGGCCAAAAACATTCAGTACTTC. Translating gives CAGQGGGGAKNIQYF.

The rearrangement joins TRBV28 to TRBJ1-1, with 8 bases lining up with TRBD1. CDR3 length: 17 residues. Losses at the gene ends were 6 bases for V and 0 bases for J; bases not matched to a gene: 12. Germline lookup yields CDR1 MDHEN and CDR2 SYDVKM. The CDR3 nucleotides are TGTGCCAGCAGGCGCGTCTGGGACAGGTCTGTGAACACTGAAGCTTTCTTT. Protein: CASRRVWDRSVNTEAFF.

J is TRBJ2-1 and V is TRBV5-1; 9 bases are shared with TRBD2. Germline assignment: CDR1 SGHRS and CDR2 YFSETQ. The CDR3 has 15 amino acids. J lost 7 bases, V lost 7 bases, and 12 bases had no gene match. Here the CDR3 DNA reads TGCGCCAGCGGTAGCGGGAGCCATAGTGGGAATGAGCAGTTCTTC. Residues: CASGSGSHSGNEQFF.

This chain uses TRBV28 with TRBJ2-7; the match to TRBD2 covers 12 bases. The germline V gene has CDR1 MDHEN and CDR2 SYDVKM. This CDR3 has 16 amino acids. J lost 4 bases, V lost 3 bases, and 7 bases had no gene match. The CDR3 spells CASSFITGLAGYEQYF. The CDR3 region has the DNA TGTGCCAGCAGTTTCATTACAGGACTAGCGGGGTACGAGCAGTACTTC. The variable domain in full, completed from reference TRBV28 and TRBJ2-7, reads DVKVTQSSRYLVKRTGEKVFLECVQDMDHENMFWYRQDPGLGLRLIYFSYDVKMKEKGDIPEGYSVSREKKERFSLILESASTNQTSMYLCASSFITGLAGYEQYFGPGTRLTVT.

The chain recombines TRBV15 with TRBJ1-2; 11 bases line up with TRBD1. The V gene's germline CDR1 is LNHNV and CDR2 YYDKDF (reference sequence). With 0 bases clipped from V and 5 bases from J, the junction kept 5 bases outside the gene matches. The CDR3 contains 16 residues. The CDR3 coding sequence is TGTGCCACCAGCAGAGATCGGACAGGGGGCGGATATGGCTACACCTTC. Translation: CATSRDRTGGGYGYTF.

V and J are TRBV28 and TRBJ2-5, with TRBD1 matching over 10 bases. This CDR3 spans 17 amino acids. The V gene's germline CDR1 is MDHEN and CDR2 SYDVKM. The V and J ends lost 5 bases and 1 base, in that order; junction bases with no gene match: 10. The CDR3 DNA follows: TGTGCCAGCAGTCTGCCTTCAGGACAGGGGGTCCAAGAGACCCAGTACTTC. Protein sequence: CASSLPSGQGVQETQYF.

This clone has a single count. V and J are TRBV4-1 and TRBJ1-4; possible D gene TRBD1, 5 bases. Trimming stripped 1 base from V and 3 bases from J, with 6 bases between. The germline gives CDR1 MGHRA, CDR2 YSYEKL. CDR3 length equals 14 residues. The CDR3 reads CASSQGGPNEKLFF. CDR3 bases: TGCGCCAGCAGCCAAGGGGGCCCTAATGAAAAACTGTTTTTT.

V gene TRBV20-1 combines with J gene TRBJ2-1; D is possibly TRBD1 (5 bases). The V gene's germline CDR1 is DFQATT and CDR2 SNEGSKA (reference sequence). Trimming left V 3 bases short and J 8 bases short, with 8 bases between. The CDR3 is 11 residues long. The CDR3 nucleotides are TGCAGTGCTAGCTTAGGGGATGAGCAGTTCTTC. As protein: CSASLGDEQFF.

This chain links TRBV7-8 with TRBJ2-3, with D uncertain. The V and J ends lost 5 bases and 2 bases respectively, with 14 bases between them. The CDR3 totals 15 residues. Germline CDR1 reads SGHVS; CDR2 reads FQNEAQ. The CDR3: CASSAPLDNTDTQYF. The CDR3 region has the DNA TGTGCCAGCAGCGCGCCCCTCGACAACACAGATACGCAGTATTTT.

The chain uses TRBV4-2 and TRBJ1-1; D is possibly TRBD1 (5 bases). Germline V gene sequence: CDR1 LGHNA, CDR2 YNFKEQ. CDR3 length equals 12 residues. V lost 7 bases to trimming and J lost 4 bases, with 10 bases between them. The CDR3: CASTRASTEAFF. The CDR3 DNA is TGTGCCAGCACCAGGGCATCCACTGAAGCTTTCTTT.

This clone was detected only once. This chain links TRBV6-5 with TRBJ2-1; possibly TRBD1 for D (5 bases). V lost 0 bases to trimming and J lost 5 bases, with 14 bases between them. This CDR3 has 16 amino acids. Germline-derived CDR1 and CDR2 are MNHEY and SVGAGI. As DNA, the CDR3 is TGTGCCAGCAGTTACTCGAGCAGGGAACCTAACAATGAGCAGTTCTTC. It translates to CASSYSSREPNNEQFF.

This clone was observed a few times. Other DNA sequences in this sample translate to the same CDR3. The V gene is TRBV9, the J gene TRBJ1-2; tentatively, D is TRBD1 (6 bases). There are 14 residues in the CDR3. Trimming took off 4 bases at V and 0 bases at J, with 10 bases between the two ends. CDR1 is SGDLS, CDR2 YYNGEE, per germline. The CDR3 region has the DNA TGTGCCAGCAGCCGGGACACCGCTAACTATGGCTACACCTTC. Encoded protein: CASSRDTANYGYTF.

The V gene is TRBV15, the J gene TRBJ2-7; the match to TRBD1 covers 8 bases. Germline values: CDR1 LNHNV, CDR2 YYDKDF (reference sequence). With 0 bases clipped from V and 6 bases from J, the junction kept 7 bases outside the gene matches. The CDR3 loop spans 15 amino acids. CDR3 residues: CATSRDGQGAAEQYF. Written as DNA, the CDR3 is TGTGCCACCAGCAGAGATGGTCAGGGGGCGGCCGAGCAGTACTTC.

This clone was recorded once. J is TRBJ2-3 and V is TRBV11-2, with 7 bases identical to TRBD1. There are 14 residues in the CDR3. Looked up from germline, CDR1 is SGHAT and CDR2 is FQNNGV. J lost 4 bases, V lost 5 bases, and 6 bases had no gene match. The DNA of the CDR3 is TGTGCCAGCAGCACCTGGACAGGTCCAGATACGCAGTATTTT. It is translated as CASSTWTGPDTQYF.

The gene calls are TRBV2 and TRBJ2-3, with 8 nucleotides matching TRBD2. The germline CDR1 and CDR2 sequences are SNHLY and FYNNEI. V was clipped by 7 bases and J by 0 bases; unmatched bases: 3. This CDR3 is built from 14 residues. CDR3 DNA: TGTGCCAGCACGGCGGGAGGTAGCACAGATACGCAGTATTTT. This codes for CASTAGGSTDTQYF.